A selection of T cell receptor beta chains follows, all from one sample in a study of shared clonotypes between healthy human individuals. The data were produced by immunoSEQ multiplex PCR, yet TCRdb's version contains in-frame clones alone and is incomplete. The repertoire holds a few hundred thousand clones, around 97% seen once, with 0.057% in the top ten. The sequenced material came from naive CD4+ T cells sorted from blood. The origin of the receptors is a woman in her 30s in good health. Each CDR3 is given with its conserved first and last residue. D genes are given only for firm matches. Size tells how often a clone was seen (once, few, many) or the class of an expanded clone, and some rows leave it out.

j_gene: TRBJ1-1; d_gene: TRBD1; abundance: NA; v_gene: TRBV9; CDR3nt: TGTGCCAGCAGCGTCAGGGGGGCGGCGACTGAAGCTTTCTTT; CDR3aa: CASSVRGAATEAFF
j_gene: TRBJ2-4; d_gene: NA; abundance: NA; v_gene: TRBV11-2; CDR3nt: TGTGCCAGCAGCCCTAGAGGTGAGGGCCGTGGCAAAAACATTCAGTACTTC; CDR3aa: CASSPRGEGRGKNIQYF
j_gene: TRBJ2-1; d_gene: NA; abundance: once; v_gene: TRBV5-1; CDR3nt: TGCGCCAGCAGCTTGCCCACCAGCGAGGCGCACAATGAGCAGTTCTTC; CDR3aa: CASSLPTSEAHNEQFF
j_gene: TRBJ2-7; d_gene: TRBD1; abundance: NA; v_gene: TRBV6-4; CDR3nt: TGTGCCAGCACTAATATGACGGGACAGGGGCTCCACGAGCAGTACTTC; CDR3aa: CASTNMTGQGLHEQYF
j_gene: TRBJ2-7; d_gene: NA; abundance: NA; v_gene: TRBV10-2; CDR3nt: TGCGCCAGCAGCTTACAATGGGCCTATACCTACGAGCAGTACTTC; CDR3aa: CASSLQWAYTYEQYF
j_gene: TRBJ1-1; d_gene: NA; abundance: NA; v_gene: TRBV18; CDR3nt: TGTGCCAGCTCAGCAGTCGGCCGGGCGTCGAACACTGAAGCTTTCTTT; CDR3aa: CASSAVGRASNTEAFF
j_gene: TRBJ1-1; d_gene: NA; abundance: NA; v_gene: TRBV10-1; CDR3nt: TGCGCCAGCAGTGAGAGAGCCGCCCCGGGCACTGAAGCTTTCTTT; CDR3aa: CASSERAAPGTEAFF
j_gene: TRBJ2-7; d_gene: NA; abundance: NA; v_gene: TRBV6-5; CDR3nt: TGTGCCAGCAGGGAACAGGGAACCTCCTACGAGCAGTACTTC; CDR3aa: CASREQGTSYEQYF
j_gene: TRBJ2-3; d_gene: NA; abundance: NA; v_gene: TRBV2; CDR3nt: TGTGCCAGCAGTGGTAGTTATAGCACAGATACGCAGTATTTT; CDR3aa: CASSGSYSTDTQYF
j_gene: TRBJ1-1; d_gene: TRBD1; abundance: NA; v_gene: TRBV5-1; CDR3nt: TGCGCCAGCAGCGTCAAGCCGGACAGGGCCCTCACTGAAGCTTTCTTT; CDR3aa: CASSVKPDRALTEAFF
j_gene: TRBJ2-2; d_gene: TRBD1; abundance: NA; v_gene: TRBV5-1; CDR3nt: TGCGCCAGCAGCCTGGGGACAGGGGGGGTCACCGGGGAGCTGTTTTTT; CDR3aa: CASSLGTGGVTGELFF
j_gene: TRBJ2-5; d_gene: NA; abundance: NA; v_gene: TRBV28; CDR3nt: TGTGCCAGCAGTTTATATTATCTAAGTGGCCAGAAAGAGACCCAGTACTTC; CDR3aa: CASSLYYLSGQKETQYF
j_gene: TRBJ1-5; d_gene: NA; abundance: NA; v_gene: TRBV28; CDR3nt: TGTGCCAGCAGTTCCGCCCGCCTCCAGCATTTT; CDR3aa: CASSSARLQHF
j_gene: TRBJ2-5; d_gene: TRBD1; abundance: NA; v_gene: TRBV30; CDR3nt: TGTGCCTGGAGCGTGACAGGGTCAGGGACCCAGTACTTC; CDR3aa: CAWSVTGSGTQYF
j_gene: TRBJ1-2; d_gene: NA; abundance: NA; v_gene: TRBV28; CDR3nt: TGTGCCAGCCAAGAGGCTAACTATGGCTACACCTTC; CDR3aa: CASQEANYGYTF
j_gene: TRBJ1-5; d_gene: TRBD1; abundance: once; v_gene: TRBV19; CDR3nt: TGTGCCAGTAGAAGACAGGGACGACAGCCCCAGCATTTT; CDR3aa: CASRRQGRQPQHF
j_gene: TRBJ2-2; d_gene: TRBD1; abundance: NA; v_gene: TRBV6-1; CDR3nt: TGTGCCAGCAGGGGACAGGGGACCGGGGAGCTGTTTTTT; CDR3aa: CASRGQGTGELFF
j_gene: TRBJ2-5; d_gene: NA; abundance: NA; v_gene: TRBV5-1; CDR3nt: TGCGCCAGCAGCTTGGAGCAGGGGAAAGAGACCCAGTACTTC; CDR3aa: CASSLEQGKETQYF
j_gene: TRBJ1-5; d_gene: NA; abundance: NA; v_gene: TRBV27; CDR3nt: TGTGCCAGCAGTACGGTACGGGAAAGCAATCAGCCCCAGCATTTT; CDR3aa: CASSTVRESNQPQHF
j_gene: TRBJ2-2; d_gene: NA; abundance: NA; v_gene: TRBV18; CDR3nt: TGTGCCAGCTCACCACCGTACCAAACCGGGGAGCTGTTTTTT; CDR3aa: CASSPPYQTGELFF
j_gene: TRBJ1-5; d_gene: NA; abundance: NA; v_gene: TRBV27; CDR3nt: TGTGCCAGCAGGAGTATGGACCTACATAGCAATCAGCCCCAGCATTTT; CDR3aa: CASRSMDLHSNQPQHF
j_gene: TRBJ2-2; d_gene: TRBD2; abundance: NA; v_gene: TRBV7-9; CDR3nt: TGTGCCAGCAGCTATAGTGGCGGGAGGGCCTCGAACGGGGAGCTGTTTTTT; CDR3aa: CASSYSGGRASNGELFF
j_gene: TRBJ2-1; d_gene: TRBD2; abundance: NA; v_gene: TRBV4-2; CDR3nt: TGTGCCAGCAGCCAAGATGATGCGGGACTAGCGGGAAATGAGCAGTTCTTC; CDR3aa: CASSQDDAGLAGNEQFF
j_gene: TRBJ1-5; d_gene: NA; abundance: NA; v_gene: TRBV7-8; CDR3nt: TGTGCCAGCAGCTTACAGGGCGGTAGCAATCAGCCCCAGCATTTT; CDR3aa: CASSLQGGSNQPQHF
j_gene: TRBJ2-1; d_gene: TRBD2; abundance: NA; v_gene: TRBV11-1; CDR3nt: TGTGCCAGCAGCCCCGGACTAGCGGGCTACAATGAGCAGTTCTTC; CDR3aa: CASSPGLAGYNEQFF
j_gene: TRBJ1-3; d_gene: NA; abundance: NA; v_gene: TRBV15; CDR3nt: TGTGCCACCAGCAGGGACCCCGGTAGCTCTGGAAACACCATATATTTT; CDR3aa: CATSRDPGSSGNTIYF
j_gene: TRBJ1-5; d_gene: NA; abundance: NA; v_gene: TRBV28; CDR3nt: TGTGCCAGCAGTTTATACAGCGGAAATCAGCCCCAGCATTTT; CDR3aa: CASSLYSGNQPQHF
j_gene: TRBJ1-4; d_gene: NA; abundance: NA; v_gene: TRBV9; CDR3nt: TGTGCCAGCAGCGTAGATCAGTTTAATGAAAAACTGTTTTTT; CDR3aa: CASSVDQFNEKLFF
j_gene: TRBJ2-7; d_gene: NA; abundance: NA; v_gene: TRBV30; CDR3nt: TGTGCCTGGAGTATAACTACCGTGGAACCAACCTACGAGCAGTACTTC; CDR3aa: CAWSITTVEPTYEQYF
j_gene: TRBJ1-5; d_gene: TRBD1; abundance: NA; v_gene: TRBV6-1; CDR3nt: TGTGCCAGCAGACCCGACAGGGGCCGCAATCAGCCCCAGCATTTT; CDR3aa: CASRPDRGRNQPQHF
j_gene: TRBJ1-5; d_gene: TRBD1; abundance: NA; v_gene: TRBV7-6; CDR3nt: TGTGCCAGCAGCTTAGGGGTAGGGGGCGGCAATCAGCCCCAGCATTTT; CDR3aa: CASSLGVGGGNQPQHF
j_gene: TRBJ1-2; d_gene: TRBD1; abundance: NA; v_gene: TRBV5-6; CDR3nt: TGTGCCAGCAGCTCCTGGACAGGGCATGGCTACACCTTC; CDR3aa: CASSSWTGHGYTF
j_gene: TRBJ2-1; d_gene: NA; abundance: NA; v_gene: TRBV7-6; CDR3nt: TGTGCCAGCAGCTTAGCGGGTGGGTCTAGCCCAGACAATGAGCAGTTCTTC; CDR3aa: CASSLAGGSSPDNEQFF
j_gene: TRBJ2-2; d_gene: TRBD2; abundance: NA; v_gene: TRBV11-1; CDR3nt: TGTGCCAGCAGCTTACCTTCGAGACTAGCCCTCGGGGAGCTGTTTTTT; CDR3aa: CASSLPSRLALGELFF
j_gene: TRBJ2-7; d_gene: NA; abundance: NA; v_gene: TRBV28; CDR3nt: TGTGCCAGCAGTTTTTTGGGACGCGAGCAGTACTTC; CDR3aa: CASSFLGREQYF
j_gene: TRBJ2-5; d_gene: NA; abundance: NA; v_gene: TRBV19; CDR3nt: TGTGCCAGTAGGGTTGGGCAGAGAAAGACCCAGTACTTC; CDR3aa: CASRVGQRKTQYF
j_gene: TRBJ2-3; d_gene: NA; abundance: NA; v_gene: TRBV27; CDR3nt: TGTGCCAGCAGTGCCATAGGAGGGCTTGGTGATACGCAGTATTTT; CDR3aa: CASSAIGGLGDTQYF
j_gene: TRBJ2-5; d_gene: NA; abundance: NA; v_gene: TRBV28; CDR3nt: TGTGCCAGCAGGACAGGACAAGAGACCCAGTACTTC; CDR3aa: CASRTGQETQYF
j_gene: TRBJ2-3; d_gene: NA; abundance: NA; v_gene: TRBV23-1; CDR3nt: TGCGCCAGCAGTCAAAGTTCGGAAACAGATACGCAGTATTTT; CDR3aa: CASSQSSETDTQYF
j_gene: TRBJ2-2; d_gene: TRBD2; abundance: NA; v_gene: TRBV18; CDR3nt: TGTGCCAGCTCCCCGACTAGCGGGATTAACACCGGGGAGCTGTTTTTT; CDR3aa: CASSPTSGINTGELFF
j_gene: TRBJ2-6; d_gene: NA; abundance: NA; v_gene: TRBV4-2; CDR3nt: TGTGCCACGGCGGGGCCGGGCTCTGGGGCCAACGTCCTGACTTTC; CDR3aa: CATAGPGSGANVLTF
j_gene: TRBJ1-2; d_gene: TRBD1; abundance: NA; v_gene: TRBV28; CDR3nt: TGTGCCAGCAGAACAAGGGACAGACAAACCTATGGCTACACCTTC; CDR3aa: CASRTRDRQTYGYTF
j_gene: TRBJ1-4; d_gene: TRBD1; abundance: NA; v_gene: TRBV18; CDR3nt: TGTGCCAGCTCGTTCGACAGGGGAGGAAATGAAAAACTGTTTTTT; CDR3aa: CASSFDRGGNEKLFF
j_gene: TRBJ1-4; d_gene: NA; abundance: NA; v_gene: TRBV10-3; CDR3nt: TGTGCCATTGGACCGCTTAATGAAAAACTGTTTTTT; CDR3aa: CAIGPLNEKLFF
j_gene: TRBJ2-5; d_gene: NA; abundance: NA; v_gene: TRBV2; CDR3nt: TGTGCCAGCAAGGGCACCGCCCTATCGACCCAGTACTTC; CDR3aa: CASKGTALSTQYF
j_gene: TRBJ2-1; d_gene: NA; abundance: NA; v_gene: TRBV6-4; CDR3nt: TGTGCCAGCAGTGAACTTCACGGGGGTGAGCAGTTCTTC; CDR3aa: CASSELHGGEQFF
j_gene: TRBJ2-2; d_gene: NA; abundance: NA; v_gene: TRBV21-1; CDR3nt: TGTGCCAGCAGCAGGCCTCTCAGGGATGCTAGCGGGGAGCTGTTTTTT; CDR3aa: CASSRPLRDASGELFF
j_gene: TRBJ2-7; d_gene: NA; abundance: NA; v_gene: TRBV15; CDR3nt: TGTGCCACCAGCAGAGAGGGGTTTCGGTCCTACGAGCAGTACTTC; CDR3aa: CATSREGFRSYEQYF
j_gene: TRBJ2-6; d_gene: TRBD1; abundance: NA; v_gene: TRBV10-3; CDR3nt: TGTGCCATCAGTGGGTTACAGGGGGCCGGGCTAGGGGCCAACGTCCTGACTTTC; CDR3aa: CAISGLQGAGLGANVLTF
j_gene: TRBJ1-5; d_gene: NA; abundance: NA; v_gene: TRBV28; CDR3nt: TGTGCCAGCAGTTCTCCCCTTACAGGGCTTCATCAGCCCCAGCATTTT; CDR3aa: CASSSPLTGLHQPQHF
j_gene: TRBJ2-5; d_gene: NA; abundance: NA; v_gene: TRBV19; CDR3nt: TGTGCCAGTAGTATACGGAACCGGAAAGAGACCCAGTACTTC; CDR3aa: CASSIRNRKETQYF
j_gene: TRBJ2-7; d_gene: TRBD2; abundance: NA; v_gene: TRBV7-2; CDR3nt: TGTGCCAGCAGCTTAGACGGGGCTAGCGGGAGTTCCGAGCAGTACTTC; CDR3aa: CASSLDGASGSSEQYF
j_gene: TRBJ1-1; d_gene: TRBD1; abundance: NA; v_gene: TRBV2; CDR3nt: TGTGCCAGCAGTTCAGACAGGGGCACTGAAGCTTTCTTT; CDR3aa: CASSSDRGTEAFF
j_gene: TRBJ2-7; d_gene: TRBD1; abundance: NA; v_gene: TRBV19; CDR3nt: TGTGCCAGTAGTAGGGCAGGGGGCACGTACGAGCAGTACTTC; CDR3aa: CASSRAGGTYEQYF
j_gene: TRBJ2-2; d_gene: NA; abundance: NA; v_gene: TRBV5-1; CDR3nt: TGCGCCAGCAGCTTGCAACCGAACACCGGGGAGCTGTTTTTT; CDR3aa: CASSLQPNTGELFF
j_gene: TRBJ2-1; d_gene: TRBD2; abundance: NA; v_gene: TRBV7-2; CDR3nt: TGTGCCAGCAGCTTATCTAGCGGGAACCGGCGCGGGCCCTACAATGAGCAGTTCTTC; CDR3aa: CASSLSSGNRRGPYNEQFF
j_gene: TRBJ1-2; d_gene: NA; abundance: NA; v_gene: TRBV5-4; CDR3nt: TGTGCCAGCAGCTTGGCCCATCGAGGAAGGGTCTCTGGCTACACCTTC; CDR3aa: CASSLAHRGRVSGYTF
j_gene: TRBJ1-4; d_gene: NA; abundance: NA; v_gene: TRBV28; CDR3nt: TGTGCCAGCAGCCAAGTCGAAGGGGCTAGCGAAAAACTGTTTTTT; CDR3aa: CASSQVEGASEKLFF
j_gene: TRBJ1-1; d_gene: NA; abundance: NA; v_gene: TRBV6-6; CDR3nt: TGTGCCAGCAGCTTACAAACGAACACTGAAGCTTTCTTT; CDR3aa: CASSLQTNTEAFF
j_gene: TRBJ2-7; d_gene: NA; abundance: NA; v_gene: TRBV28; CDR3nt: TGTGCCAGCAGCGTCGAGGCCACCTACGAGCAGTACTTC; CDR3aa: CASSVEATYEQYF